The entry that follows covers one TCR beta chain sequence. As yet, its antigen is unknown. The data were obtained in a study of T cell responses to AZD1222 COVID-19 vaccine. Study-level points and caveats: The number of AZD1222 recipients seropositive at baseline was only five to seven. Nearly half of unique spike-specific TCRs reportedly avoided B.1.351 and B.1.1.7 mutated regions. Donors, mostly white British, included more females; clonal diversity was possibly underestimated.

Repertoires were generated with immunoSEQ multiplex PCR, while TCRdb's copy carries only in-frame clones and drops some. The table lists tens of thousands of clones, roughly 89% of them singletons, with over 2% in the top ten. This CDR3 has 16 residues. Germline V gene data show CDR1 as SGHKS and CDR2 as YYEKEE (reference sequence). V was shortened by 0 bases and J by 7 bases, with 17 bases between the two germline ends. The specimen comprised peripheral blood, sampled on day 0 of AZD1222 vaccination. This TCR was recovered from an adult in good health. V is TRBV5-5 and J is TRBJ1-5; D gene unclear. CDR3 region: CASSLALFGAGQPQHF. CDR3 DNA sequence: TGTGCCAGCAGCTTGGCCCTGTTTGGAGCGGGACAGCCCCAGCATTTT.